Below, 11 T cell receptor beta chains from the same sample are listed, as sequenced in a study of T cell clonality in common variable immunodeficiency. Produced via immunoSEQ multiplex PCR; TCRdb's table is partial and in-frame only. The specimen gives 35,000 to 45,000 clones without singletons; the ten biggest hold less than 3.5%. Material for sequencing was peripheral blood mononuclear cells. The source is a person aged 18 to 75 in good health.

With respect to this clone: The read ends 3 residues early relative to the CDR3; the germline J gene fills the gap. The chain joins TRBV19 to TRBJ1-2; 8 bases align to TRBD1. Germline V gene data show CDR1 as LNHDA and CDR2 as SQIVND (reference sequence). CDR3 length: 14 amino acids. The CDR3 sequence: CASSSGTGDYDYTF. Incomplete CDR3 DNA: TGTGCCAGTAGTTCAGGGACAGGTGACTACGAC.

This clone was seen at least ten times. Read coverage stops 3 residues before the CDR3 terminus; the germline J gene supplies the remainder. The chain employs TRBV2 and TRBJ1-2; 11 nucleotides line up with TRBD1. V shed 10 bases and J 3 bases; nucleotides not matched to a gene: 4. This CDR3 has 13 amino acids. Looked up from germline, CDR1 is SNHLY and CDR2 is FYNNEI. Partial CDR3 DNA: TGTGCCACTGGACAGGGGGCGGACTATGGC. Its protein is CATGQGADYG. The complete CDR3 protein is CATGQGADYGYTF.

This clone was recorded at least ten times. The read halts 3 residues ahead of the CDR3 end, with the missing end drawn from the germline J gene. The chain carries TRBV7-9 and TRBJ2-7, with TRBD1 as a possible D gene (5 bases). CDR3 length equals 13 residues. Germline V gives CDR1 SEHNR, CDR2 FQNEAQ (reference sequence). The V end was cut by 6 bases, the J end by 0 bases, with 9 bases between. CDR3 sequence reads: CASSGQGSYEQYF. The DNA read from the CDR3 is TGTGCCAGCAGTGGTCAGGGCTCCTACGAG. Full variable domain (missing parts from reference TRBV7-9 and TRBJ2-7): DTGVSQNPRHKITKRGQNVTFRCDPISEHNRLYWYRQTLGQGPEFLTYFQNEAQLEKSRLLSDRFSAERPKGSFSTLEIQRTEQGDSAMYLCASSGQGSYEQYFGPGTRLTVT.

At least ten counts were recorded for this clone. The CDR3 DNA, read in part, is TGTGCCAGCTGGCAGGCGCCGGAAAAA. Translated: CASWQAPEK. In full, the CDR3 is CASWQAPEKLFF. The chain couples TRBV2 to TRBJ1-4; D is unresolved. The CDR3 end is not reached by the read, which stops 3 residues before it; the germline J gene fills it in. The CDR3 is 12 residues long. The ends were cut back, 8 bases at V and 8 bases at J, with 12 bases in the middle. Germline V gene data show CDR1 as SNHLY and CDR2 as FYNNEI.

This clone was seen only a few times. The read ends 3 residues before the CDR3 terminus; that terminus is restored from the germline J gene. The chain has TRBV19 and TRBJ2-2; 8 bases map to TRBD1. The CDR3 extends over 13 amino acids. Germline V lookup: CDR1 LNHDA, CDR2 SQIVND (reference sequence). The CDR3: CATQQGAGSPLFF. The CDR3 DNA, read in part, is TGTGCCACCCAGCAGGGGGCTGGTTCACCG.

This clone was found many times. The read comes to an end 3 residues before the CDR3 does, leaving the germline J gene to fill in the end. The chain carries TRBV5-1 and TRBJ2-3; 9 bases agree with TRBD2. The CDR3 sequence is 16 residues long. With 1 base clipped from V and 3 bases from J, the junction kept 6 bases outside the gene matches. Germline V CDR1 and CDR2: SGHRS, YFSETQ. Incomplete CDR3 DNA: TGCGCCAGCAGCTTGATCAACGCGGGGGGGACAGATACG. Its translation: CASSLINAGGTDT. The whole CDR3 sequence reads CASSLINAGGTDTQYF. Variable domain in full (rest from reference TRBV5-1 and TRBJ2-3): KAGVTQTPRYLIKTRGQQVTLSCSPISGHRSVSWYQQTPGQGLQFLFEYFSETQRNKGNFPGRFSGRQFSNSRSEMNVSTLELGDSALYLCASSLINAGGTDTQYFGPGTRLTVL.

This clone was recorded many times. The read ends 3 residues early relative to the CDR3; the germline J gene fills the gap. The genes are TRBV7-8 and TRBJ1-2; the D is unclear. The germline V and J ends were trimmed by 1 base and 0 bases, with 6 bases remaining between them. The CDR3 sequence is 14 residues long. CDR1 and CDR2 (germline): SGHVS, FQNEAQ. The covered CDR3 bases are TGTGCCAGCAGCTTAGGGGCAGCTAACTATGGC. Its protein product is CASSLGAANYG. The full CDR3 sequence reads CASSLGAANYGYTF.

This clone has just a few counts. The CDR3 end lies 3 residues beyond the end of the read and is filled in from the germline J gene. The V and J genes are TRBV7-2 and TRBJ1-2, with D possibly TRBD1 on 5 matching bases. The CDR3 has 15 residues. CDR1 SGHTA and CDR2 FQGNSA come from the germline V gene. CDR3 sequence reads: CASSPGFSKHYDYTF. The part of the CDR3 DNA that was read is TGTGCCAGCAGCCCAGGGTTTAGTAAGCACTACGAC.

This clone was picked up a small number of times. With the read ending 3 residues before the CDR3 end, the germline J gene is used to fill in that end. The genes are TRBV7-6 and TRBJ2-7; 9 nucleotides line up with TRBD2. The germline CDR1 and CDR2 sequences are SGHVS and FNYEAQ. The CDR3 spans 16 residues. The J segment lost 4 bases and the V segment lost 5 bases, leaving 12 bases of the junction unmatched. CDR3 DNA, as far as it was read: TGTGCCAGCAGCCCGGGACTAGCTACTGGGGGTTACGAG. Translation: CASSPGLATGGYE. The CDR3, in full, reads CASSPGLATGGYEQYF.

As concerns this clone: Sequence at one end of the junction differs from germline and may be a read error. The read finishes 3 residues shy of the CDR3 end, and the germline J gene is used to complete it. V and J are TRBV23-1 and TRBJ2-4, with 8 bases aligning to TRBD1. TRBV23-1 is an ORF, and what it does is uncertain. The CDR3 loop spans 19 amino acids. The covered CDR3 bases are TGCGCCAGCAGTCAATCCTTGCTACAGGGGGTCGGGGCCAAAAACGTT. This translates into CASSQSLLQGVGAKNV. The full-length CDR3 reads as CASSQSLLQGVGAKNVQYF.

In this sample, this clone turned up many times. The sequenced CDR3 bases are TGTGCCATCAGTGAACAGGGGGCGGTCGAG. Translating it yields CAISEQGAVE. The entire CDR3 protein reads CAISEQGAVEQYF. The chain employs TRBV10-3 and TRBJ2-7; 9 nucleotides align to TRBD1. Coverage ceases 3 residues before the CDR3 finishes, and the germline J gene fills in the end. The CDR3 totals 13 residues. Germline V lookup: CDR1 ENHRY, CDR2 SYGVKD. V was pared by 3 bases and J by 6 bases, with 3 bases of the junction left unmatched.